The entry below gives a single T cell receptor (beta chain) sequence along with its context. Antigen unknown. Germline CDR1 is MNHEY and CDR2 is SVGAGI. This CDR3 has 16 amino acids. V lost 1 base and J lost 0, with 11 bases in between. TCRdb recomputed calls from the 5' RACE reads with MiXCR, one row per CDR3 protein. The table lists around 450,000 distinct CDR3 sequences, more than 13% of them singletons. This specimen belongs to a study of identical twins. Study-wide points: Fewer insertions marked abundant cord blood beta clonotypes; young adult naive trended weakly, memory not at all. Conclusions were drawn cross-sectionally by statistical analysis, without following the same donors. Analyses of zero insertions could be partly confounded by invariant MAIT and iNKT cells.

This sample was shared with a second study, whose subject was yellow fever vaccine responses in identical twins.

The chain uses TRBV6-5 and TRBJ2-3, with D perhaps assigned TRBD1 or TRBD2 (6 bases each). This sequence originates from a woman younger than 35 in good health. Input material: CD4+ T cells sorted from blood. CDR3 DNA sequence: TGTGCCAGCAGTTACTTTGGCGGGACAAGCACAGATACGCAGTATTTT. As protein: CASSYFGGTSTDTQYF.